The entry that follows covers one T cell receptor (beta chain) sequence. Per the original methods: Counts of nucleated cells, estimated from reference gene primer amplification, were obtained. Using immunoSEQ multiplex PCR, the repertoire was profiled, and TCRdb retains in-frame clones only, with some absent. The V and J calls and the clone size are those of that table, but D and trimming were determined from the DNA. The sample consists of about 140,000 clones, 84% of them appearing once. The ends lost 0 bases at V and 5 bases at J; junction bases unmatched: 6. The CDR3 is made up of 15 amino acids. In germline, CDR1 is SGHRS, CDR2 YFSETQ. These data originate in a study of blood T cell repertoires in COVID-19. At the level of the study: Researchers got acute and convalescent COVID-19 samples from the United States, Italy and Spain.

Assignments of participants to cohorts depended upon their own reported clinical history. The chain combines TRBV5-1 with TRBJ2-7; 9 nucleotides align to TRBD2. This sequence was found in a woman in her forties or fifties with acute COVID-19. Sequencing was performed on PBMCs or T cells enriched from blood (not recorded which). This CDR3 reads CASSLVSAGGHEQYF. CDR3 DNA: TGCGCCAGCAGCTTGGTATCAGCGGGAGGTCACGAGCAGTACTTC.